These 6 T cell receptor beta chains share one sample of origin, sequenced in a study of blood T cell repertoires in COVID-19. The data were produced by immunoSEQ multiplex PCR, yet TCRdb's version contains in-frame clones alone and is incomplete. The sample records over 250,000 clones, about nine tenths being singletons. Specimen: peripheral blood. The receptor set was obtained from a man between 45 and 60 years old with acute or convalescent COVID-19.

V usage is TRBV12-3 or TRBV12-4 and J usage is TRBJ1-2; D may be TRBD1 (5 bases). The CDR3 runs 11 residues. Trimming left V 10 bases short and J 6 bases short, with 12 bases between. CDR3 bases: TGTGCCATCCAGGGAATTAATGGCTACACCTTC. It is translated as CAIQGINGYTF.

The rearrangement joins TRBV3-1 (or the pseudogene TRBV3-2) to TRBJ1-3, with D maybe TRBD1 (6 bases). V lost 4 bases and J lost 2, with 9 bases in between. The CDR3 contains 14 residues. In germline, CDR1 is LGHDT, CDR2 YNNKEL (reference sequence). This CDR3 is CASSRRDTGNTIYF. The CDR3, as DNA: TGTGCCAGCAGCCGTCGGGACACTGGAAACACCATATATTTT.

This clone has a single count. J is TRBJ2-7 and V is TRBV12-3 or TRBV12-4, with D perhaps matching TRBD2 (5 bases). CDR3 length: 13 residues. V gave up 6 bases and J gave up 6 bases, with 15 bases separating them. In DNA form, the CDR3 reads TGTGCCAGCAGCAACTCGAGGGCGTTCGAGCAGTACTTC. It yields the protein CASSNSRAFEQYF.

The sample holds one count of this clone. The chain couples TRBV2 to TRBJ2-1; 7 positions match TRBD2. Germline CDR1 and CDR2: SNHLY and FYNNEI. The CDR3 contains 16 residues. Unmatched junction bases numbered 12, after V lost 6 bases and J lost 4 bases. For the CDR3, the DNA is TGTGCCAGCAGGACAGCCGGGGGGAGAAGGTACAATGAGCAGTTCTTC. Its translation: CASRTAGGRRYNEQFF.

The chain employs TRBV5-1 and TRBJ1-2; no definite D call. V was pared by 0 bases and J by 4 bases, with 10 bases between. The CDR3 consists of 14 residues. The germline V gene encodes CDR1 SGHRS and CDR2 YFSETQ. The CDR3, as DNA: TGCGCCAGCAGCTTGGTGGCAGGCCCCTATGGCTACACCTTC. This sequence encodes CASSLVAGPYGYTF.

This rearrangement joins TRBV7-9 to TRBJ2-7; 8 positions agree with TRBD1. Germline V lookup: CDR1 SEHNR, CDR2 FQNEAQ (reference sequence). The CDR3 is 14 amino acids. The V segment lost 3 bases and the J segment 5 bases; nucleotides outside the gene matches: 6. The CDR3 loop reads CASSFSTGEDEQYF. The CDR3 DNA reads as TGTGCCAGCAGCTTCTCGACAGGGGAGGACGAGCAGTACTTC.